This T cell receptor (beta chain) derives from a study of cytomegalovirus exposure and HLA in healthy donors (dated by TCRdb to the late 2010s). Turning to the overall study: According to an earlier analysis of around 600 of the donors, some 180 million T cells yielded some 110 million unique TCR beta sequences and roughly 280 Gb of sequence data. The later analysis used no new phenotypic data to find candidate immune exposures, relying instead on TCR beta sequences and their occurrence across donors. Typing coverage varied by locus: 629-630 donors for A, B, C, DRB1 and DQB1; approximately 500 for DQA1; nearly 610 for DPA1; roughly 450 for DPB1. Four to six DR-DQ haplotypes were handled as single units for association and clustering, since linkage in the cohort was strong. Both class I and class II loci were covered by HLA typing, at four-digit resolution. The genetic ancestry cluster associated with self-reported Caucasian donors included 81% of the roughly 360 genotyped donors. A separate validation cohort of about 110 different subjects was used in addition to the approximately 700-subject first cohort. Across 398 genotyped donors of the cohort, an average of approximately 220,000 unique TCR beta nucleotide sequences per donor were sequenced, and roughly 17% of those sequences were non-productive. A later genetic analysis took genome-wide SNP genotypes for about 65% of the 666 donors and used that subset as a discovery cohort. The study combined high-throughput TCR immunosequencing, statistical association of individual TCRs with disease status, and machine learning to predict cytomegalovirus infection status. The study profiled the T cell repertoires of approximately 700 subjects by immunosequencing and related them to cytomegalovirus serostatus. In an earlier analysis of around 540 of the donors, high-throughput TCR beta sequencing was used to judge whether each TCR beta V gene segment behaved as functional or pseudogenic. Every discovery cohort repertoire had been produced on one sequencing platform. Donor age, sex, ethnicity and CMV serostatus were compiled alongside the repertoire data. A later analysis re-examined previously published TCR beta repertoires from about 700 donors and added high-resolution HLA genotyping to investigate patterns of TCR occurrence. An early release covering about 600 HLA-typed donors comprised about 300 gigabases of sequencing data and around 86 million unique TCR sequences. The study was designed to test whether signatures of past pathogen exposure could be identified by cataloging public T cell receptors.

The cohort was made up of approximately 670 healthy bone marrow donors. At the time of sampling, every cohort member was nominally healthy, though immune exposures that went unrecorded were likely present. Of the roughly 630 cohort members, roughly 290 had a positive CMV serostatus and 350 to 450 had a negative one, while no CMV serostatus was recorded for the donor. Each donor provided a peripheral blood sample, and peripheral blood mononuclear cells were used for TCR beta sequencing. Genomic DNA was extracted from the blood cell samples with the Qiagen DNeasy Blood Extraction Kit. Broader findings and caveats from the paper: The study gave a list of 150 to 200 TCR beta chains associated with cytomegalovirus. Because some donors lacked HLA typing at each locus, the association tests relied only on the typed subset. A later genetic analysis associated a missense DCLRE1C variant with V-gene and J-gene trimming of TCR beta chains, and an independent cohort replicated the association. According to a later analysis, most CMV-associated TCR beta chains appeared to be HLA-restricted, and the HLA associations seemed to be driven largely by CMV exposure. When HLA alleles, especially DR and DQ, strongly co-occurred, attributing TCR associations to individual alleles was difficult. A few of the identified cytomegalovirus-associated TCR beta chains were confirmed in vitro to be specific for cytomegalovirus antigens. The 87-base-pair reads could not distinguish some IMGT-functional V segments, including TRBV6-2 and TRBV6-3, so those segments were excluded. The earlier analysis of about 600 of the donors excluded fewer than 20 rarely observed V segments, including chromosome 9 orphons, because counts were too low. Immune exposure information for the cohort was limited to CMV serostatus. Several of the top co-occurrence clusters appeared to be linked to parvovirus B19, influenza, CMV and Epstein-Barr virus, according to a later analysis. Roughly uniform sequencing depth across donors was assumed in presence/absence analyses, although this assumption may not hold. In both the original and validation cohorts, the classifier was reported to diagnose cytomegalovirus status with high specificity and sensitivity. The authors suggested that the approach could potentially be extended to other disease states and immunological phenotypes. In a later analysis, HLA-associated TCR beta chains showed more clonal expansion and lower generation probabilities than non-associated chains that were equally common. Correlated functional status among segregating V segments might reflect linkage disequilibrium, but an unknown experimental factor could not be ruled out. A group of highly shared sequence variants was considered likely to be a technical artifact of the sequencing pipeline. The cohort was sequenced for TCR beta chains only, and without alpha or paired-chain data the features that could be detected were limited. Specific HLA alleles were associated with roughly 16,000 TCR beta sequences at a false discovery rate of 0.05 in a later analysis. A further reported finding was that TCR beta sequences accurately predicted the HLA-A and HLA-B alleles for most subjects in the first cohort. A later analysis found that TCR association rates varied across HLA loci, with DRB1 alleles showing the most associated TCRs and HLA-C alleles the fewest. In a later genetic analysis, fewer N-insertions in productive TCRs were reported among donors in an Asian-associated ancestry cluster than the approximately 670-donor mean. An earlier analysis of some 590 of the donors showed that most TCR beta V segments appeared in productive rearrangements either about 87% or about 30% of the time, which broadly matched IMGT annotations. Most TCR sequences were observed very rarely across donors, whereas some public TCRs were present in many individuals.

CDR1 and CDR2 (SQVTM, ANQGSEA) derive from the germline V gene. Counted from cysteine to phenylalanine, this CDR3 has 15 amino acids. The kept DNA is CDR3 alone, 45 bases in frame from the first base. For this chain, trimming is 0 bases at the V end and 7 bases at the J end, and the number of junction bases without a gene match is 6. Libraries were made using the immunoSEQ multiplex PCR assay. For the multiplex PCR, a mixture combining 60 forward primers for TCR Vbeta segments and 13 reverse primers for TCR Jbeta segments was used. The CDR3 region of rearranged TCR beta genes was amplified from genomic DNA by a multiplex PCR assay. The Illumina HiSeq System was used to sequence the amplified TCR beta libraries as 87-base-pair reads. The authors' analysis ran thus. In a later analysis, roughly 80 million unique TCR beta chains were counted across the 500 to 850 repertoires, and roughly 11 million of these chains were shared by at least two donors. Raw reads were error-corrected and collapsed into unique sequences with a nearest-neighbor algorithm that merged closely related sequences to remove PCR and sequencing errors. V, D and J gene segments were assigned by aligning CDR3 sequences to IMGT reference sequences. For a sequence to be retained, a match of at least six nucleotides was required to both a V gene segment and a J gene segment. A rearrangement counted as productive if the CDR3 had no stop codons and remained in frame with V and J, and every other rearrangement counted as non-productive. CDR3 was defined according to IMGT convention as the region running from the second conserved V-encoded cysteine to the conserved J-encoded phenylalanine. In an earlier analysis of around 540 of the donors, sequences lacking an unambiguous match to a single V gene segment were excluded. An earlier analysis of approximately 590 of the donors called V segments functional above 56.7% productive rearrangements and segregating when the between-donor standard deviation exceeded 5%. A statistical classification framework was built to diagnose cytomegalovirus status from the catalog of TCR beta chain sequences. A later analysis assigned V and J genes by comparing TCR nucleotide sequences with IMGT/GENE-DB human TR gene sequences. Using the TCRdist pipeline, a later analysis assigned CDR3 sequences along with most-parsimonious VDJ recombination scenarios. A later analysis defined each TCR beta chain by its CDR3 amino acid sequence plus V-gene family, and excluded reads lacking a unique V-gene family. To address suspected cross-contamination and a sequencing artifact, a later analysis removed a few hundred highly shared, low-generation-probability nucleotide sequences. In a later analysis, a clonal expansion index was calculated for each public chain from normalized within-repertoire ranks of inferred template counts. In a later analysis, generation probabilities were computed using a VDJ recombination model fitted to out-of-frame rearrangements, and the results were checked against IGoR. In a later analysis, hypergeometric tests were used to score TCR-TCR, TCR-HLA and TCR-CMV co-occurrence, with a repertoire-size bias correction applied to TCR pairs. A later analysis estimated false discovery rates by permuting HLA or CMV assignments 20 times. In a later analysis, co-occurring TCRs were grouped using DBSCAN, and TCRdist sequence similarity was added for clustering within HLA-allele-positive subsets. Repertoires with fewer than 30,000 or more than 120,000 public chains were left out of co-occurrence clustering, as were roughly five repertoires with anomalous nucleotide sharing. TCRdb stores this immuneACCESS table with in-frame sequences only. Part of the clones is absent; in the studies checked, under half of the shortfall reflects unresolved V genes, and no reason is known for the rest. V, J and clone size are taken as reported in that table, and D and trimming were inferred from the DNA itself. Within this sample are over 65,000 clones, with less than 80% of them counted one time only. The ten largest make up under 15% of the sample.

Of note for this clone: What this receptor recognizes is not known. Per-base quality was not reported, and no clone a single base away is much larger than it.

Sequencing was carried out using PBMCs. This clonotype was obtained from a human donor in good health. Recombination joined TRBV29-1 with TRBJ1-2; a stretch of 12 junction bases matches TRBD1. The CDR3 loop reads CSVEDRGQGAGGYTF. In nucleotides, the sequence is TGCAGCGTTGAAGATAGGGGACAGGGGGCGGGTGGCTACACCTTC.